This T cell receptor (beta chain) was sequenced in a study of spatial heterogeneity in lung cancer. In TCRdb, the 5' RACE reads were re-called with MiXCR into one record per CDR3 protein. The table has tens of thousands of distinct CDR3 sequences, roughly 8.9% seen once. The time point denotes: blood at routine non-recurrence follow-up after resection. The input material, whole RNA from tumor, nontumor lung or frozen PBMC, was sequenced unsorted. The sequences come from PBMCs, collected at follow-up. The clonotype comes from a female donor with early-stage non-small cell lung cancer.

The DNA for the CDR3 is TGTGCCAGCAGTTTAGGATCGGCCGATCAGCCCCAGCATTTT. This codes for CASSLGSADQPQHF. The rearrangement uses TRBV28 and TRBJ1-5; D unresolved. Trimming shortened V by 2 bases and J by 5 bases, and 10 bases separated the two germline ends. Germline CDR1 is MDHEN and CDR2 is SYDVKM. The CDR3 has 14 residues.